This record concerns one TCR beta chain sequence. Its cognate antigen is unknown. This entry is derived from a study of cytomegalovirus exposure and HLA in healthy donors. Study background: The roughly 120 validation repertoires used the same platform as the approximately 700 first-cohort repertoires, a later analysis reported.

Whole-study findings and limits: The study put 160 or so TCR beta chains on its list as cytomegalovirus-associated. According to a later analysis, TCR clusters from the first cohort tended to co-occur in the 120 or so validation repertoires.

The table came from immunoSEQ multiplex PCR; TCRdb's copy has only in-frame clones and leaves some out. The table has about 240,000 clones, around 87% seen once. Germline V gene lookup returns CDR1 MGHRA and CDR2 YSYEKL. The V end lost 1 base, the J end lost 8 bases, and 9 bases lay between the germline ends. CDR3 length equals 13 residues. This chain uses TRBV4-1 with TRBJ1-5; D is undetermined. The TCR comes from a woman aged 25 to 39 in good health and CMV-seropositive. The sequenced sample consisted of PBMCs. The CDR3 DNA follows: TGCGCCAGCAGCCAAGCTCGGTACGAGCCCCAGCATTTT. This translates into CASSQARYEPQHF.